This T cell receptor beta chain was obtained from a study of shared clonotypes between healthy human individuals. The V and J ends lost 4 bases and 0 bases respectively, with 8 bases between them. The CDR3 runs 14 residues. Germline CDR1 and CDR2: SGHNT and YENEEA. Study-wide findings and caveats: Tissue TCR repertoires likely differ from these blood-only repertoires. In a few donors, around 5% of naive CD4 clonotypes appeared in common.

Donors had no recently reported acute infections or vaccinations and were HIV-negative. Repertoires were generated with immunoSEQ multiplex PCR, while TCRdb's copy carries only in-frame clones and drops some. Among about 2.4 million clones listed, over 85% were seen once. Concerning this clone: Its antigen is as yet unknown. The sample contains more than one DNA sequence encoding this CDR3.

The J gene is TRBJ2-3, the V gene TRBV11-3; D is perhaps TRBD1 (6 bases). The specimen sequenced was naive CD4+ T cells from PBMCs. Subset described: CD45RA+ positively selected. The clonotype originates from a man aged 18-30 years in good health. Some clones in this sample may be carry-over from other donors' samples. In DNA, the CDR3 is TGTGCCAGCAGCTCTGGGGGCAGCACAGATACGCAGTATTTT. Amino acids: CASSSGGSTDTQYF.